A single sample gave rise to the 21 T cell receptor beta chains below, sequenced in a study of immune cell composition in non-small cell lung cancer. Repertoires were generated with immunoSEQ multiplex PCR, while TCRdb's copy carries only in-frame clones and drops some. In the table there are several thousand clones, 70% to 85% of which are singletons. Normal lung sampling was at least 3 cm from the tumour, as distant as possible. The sequencing sample was made of non-adjacent lung tissue. These receptors were obtained from a human donor with non-small cell lung cancer.

This chain connects TRBV5-5 to TRBJ2-7; TRBD2 matches at 8 bases. Germline CDR1 is SGHKS and CDR2 is YYEKEE (reference sequence). The V gene end was trimmed by 2 bases and the J gene end by 2 bases; junction bases not matched to a gene: 6. The CDR3 length is 15 residues. The CDR3 DNA reads as TGTGCCAGCAGCTTCCGCGGGGGGAATACCTACGAGCAGTACTTC. As protein: CASSFRGGNTYEQYF.

The chain is built from TRBV6-1 and TRBJ2-5; no reliable D call. Trimming removed 5 bases at V and 5 bases at J, with 6 bases between. CDR3 length equals 11 residues. CDR1 MNHNS and CDR2 SASEGT come from the germline V gene. In nucleotides, the CDR3 is TGTGCCAGCAGTTACGGGGAGACCCAGTACTTC. It codes for CASSYGETQYF.

The chain employs TRBV29-1 and TRBJ1-1; 9 bases fit TRBD1. The junction had 7 bases not matched to a gene; V was cut back by 6 bases and J by 5 bases. Germline lookup yields CDR1 SQVTM and CDR2 ANQGSEA. The CDR3 is 13 amino acids. CDR3 sequence (DNA): TGCAGCGTGCAGACAGGGGGGGGGACTGAAGCTTTCTTT. Translated, it gives CSVQTGGGTEAFF.

CDR3 residues: CASSLLELAEQETQYF. Written as DNA, the CDR3 is TGTGCCAGCAGCTTACTAGAGCTAGCGGAACAAGAGACCCAGTACTTC. The chain joins TRBV7-9 to TRBJ2-5; 7 nucleotides agree with TRBD2. The CDR3 covers 16 residues. Germline V gene sequence: CDR1 SEHNR, CDR2 FQNEAQ (reference sequence). V shed 2 bases and J 2 bases; nucleotides not matched to a gene: 8. Full variable domain (remainder filled in from reference TRBV7-9 and TRBJ2-5): DTGVSQNPRHKITKRGQNVTFRCDPISEHNRLYWYRQTLGQGPEFLTYFQNEAQLEKSRLLSDRFSAERPKGSFSTLEIQRTEQGDSAMYLCASSLLELAEQETQYFGPGTRLLVL.

The chain recombines TRBV7-8 with TRBJ2-1, with 13 bases identical to TRBD2. Per the germline V gene, CDR1 is SGHVS and CDR2 is FQNEAQ. The CDR3 totals 16 residues. V was clipped by 5 bases and J by 8 bases; unmatched bases: 9. As DNA, the CDR3 is TGTGCCAGCAGCCCAAGACTAGCGGGAGGATCAGATGAGCAGTTCTTC. It translates to CASSPRLAGGSDEQFF.

The chain combines TRBV28 with TRBJ2-7; the D is unclear. Trimming cost V 3 bases and J 4 bases, with 4 bases left between them. Germline lookup yields CDR1 MDHEN and CDR2 SYDVKM. This CDR3 is built from 11 residues. In DNA, the CDR3 is TGTGCCAGCAGTTTTGCGTACGAGCAGTACTTC. It translates to CASSFAYEQYF.

V and J are TRBV9 and TRBJ2-1; TRBD2 matches 7 bases. The V gene end was trimmed by 6 bases and the J gene end by 2 bases; junction bases not matched to a gene: 8. CDR1 is SGDLS and CDR2 is YYNGEE in the germline V gene. This CDR3 is 15 amino acids long. CDR3 sequence (DNA): TGTGCCAGCACCCTCGGGGGGAGGCCCTACAATGAGCAGTTCTTC. This gives the protein CASTLGGRPYNEQFF.

The V call is TRBV5-6, the J call TRBJ1-1; the D is unclear. Germline-derived CDR1 and CDR2 are SGHDT and YYEEEE. This CDR3 has 11 residues. Trimming cost V 4 bases and J 1 base, with 2 bases left between them. The CDR3, as DNA: TGTGCCAGCAGCCAGAACACTGAAGCTTTCTTT. The encoded protein is CASSQNTEAFF.

This chain uses TRBV6-5 with TRBJ2-2; 8 nucleotides agree with TRBD1. The ends lost 4 bases at V and 4 bases at J; junction bases unmatched: 8. CDR1 is MNHEY and CDR2 is SVGAGI in the germline V gene. This CDR3 region has 16 residues. The CDR3 loop is CASSFQGAGGTGELFF. The DNA of the CDR3 is TGTGCCAGCAGTTTCCAGGGGGCGGGTGGCACCGGGGAGCTGTTTTTT.

This clone was recorded once. The chain joins TRBV25-1 to TRBJ1-6; TRBD1 matches at 8 bases. Per the germline V gene, CDR1 is MGHDK and CDR2 is SYGVNS. There are 14 residues in the CDR3. V lost 6 bases, J lost 7 bases, and 5 bases stayed unmatched. CDR3 residues: CASSRDRKNSPLHF. The CDR3 region has the DNA TGTGCCAGCAGCCGGGACAGGAAGAATTCACCCCTCCACTTT.

CDR3 residues: CASSLVGQGGYGYTF. The CDR3 DNA sequence: TGTGCCAGCAGCTTAGTGGGGCAAGGGGGCTATGGCTACACCTTC. The chain employs TRBV7-8 and TRBJ1-2, with D tentatively TRBD1 (6 bases). The germline CDR1 and CDR2 sequences are SGHVS and FQNEAQ. Trimming shortened V by 1 base and J by 4 bases, and 13 bases separated the two germline ends. The CDR3 is 15 amino acids. The variable domain in full, with the rest retrieved from reference TRBV7-8 and TRBJ1-2, is GAGVSQSPRYKVAKRGQDVALRCDPISGHVSLFWYQQALGQGPEFLTYFQNEAQLDKSGLPSDRFFAERPEGSVSTLKIQRTQQEDSAVYLCASSLVGQGGYGYTFGSGTRLTVV.

V is TRBV18 and J is TRBJ2-2; D might be TRBD2 (6 bases). The length of the CDR3 is 15 residues. The germline V gene has CDR1 KGHSH and CDR2 LQKENI. Trimming removed 4 bases at V and 4 bases at J, with 13 bases between. The DNA for the CDR3 is TGTGCCAGCTCACGAGTTACCGGGGGCACCGGGGAGCTGTTTTTT. It translates to CASSRVTGGTGELFF.

The chain has TRBV5-4 and TRBJ1-1; D unresolved. Trimming took 1 base from V and 1 from J, leaving 5 bases between them. Germline V gene lookup returns CDR1 SGHNT and CDR2 YYREEE (reference sequence). The CDR3 length is 13 residues. The CDR3 loop reads CASSLTANTEAFF. In DNA form, the CDR3 reads TGTGCCAGCAGCTTGACAGCGAACACTGAAGCTTTCTTT.

In regard to this clone: Additional DNA sequences in this sample encode the identical CDR3. The chain's CDR3 is CASSQDLGATNEKLFF. The CDR3 nucleotides are TGCGCCAGCAGCCAAGATTTAGGAGCAACTAATGAAAAACTGTTTTTT. The chain is built from TRBV4-3 and TRBJ1-4, with D unclear. Per the germline V gene, CDR1 is LGHNA and CDR2 is YSLEER. The CDR3 is 16 amino acids. With 0 bases removed from V and 0 bases from J, the gap between germline ends came to 8 bases.

This clone is categorized as medium-sized. The V gene is TRBV7-9, the J gene TRBJ1-4, with TRBD1 matching 10 bases. J gave up 8 bases and V 2 bases, and 5 bases lay outside the gene matches. The CDR3 runs 15 residues. Germline V CDR1 and CDR2: SEHNR, FQNEAQ (reference sequence). The CDR3 reads CASSLWDRGEEKLFF. CDR3 in DNA: TGTGCCAGCAGCTTATGGGACAGGGGTGAAGAAAAACTGTTTTTT.

This clone has just a few counts. The rearrangement links TRBV6-4 to TRBJ2-3, with 12 bases that match TRBD2. Germline V gives CDR1 MRHNA, CDR2 SNTAGT. The V and J ends lost 0 bases and 4 bases, in that order; junction bases with no gene match: 2. The CDR3 consists of 16 residues. The CDR3, as DNA: TGTGCCAGCAGTGACTCAGCTAGCGGGGGGGCAGATACGCAGTATTTT. Its protein is CASSDSASGGADTQYF.

The chain carries TRBV7-9 and TRBJ2-3; TRBD1 matches 9 bases. V lost 5 bases, J lost 2 bases, and 14 bases stayed unmatched. The CDR3 has 18 amino acids. Germline CDR1 is SEHNR and CDR2 is FQNEAQ (reference sequence). CDR3: CASSPPRGQGKNTDTQYF. The CDR3 region has the DNA TGTGCCAGCAGCCCACCTCGTGGACAGGGGAAAAACACAGATACGCAGTATTTT.

There are a few counts of this clone. The rearrangement uses TRBV9 and TRBJ1-2, with 7 positions matching TRBD1. Germline V CDR1 and CDR2: SGDLS, YYNGEE. This CDR3 contains 13 residues. The junction had 1 base not matched to a gene; V was cut back by 4 bases and J by 1 base. The CDR3 sequence: CASSRDSNYGYTF. The CDR3 DNA reads TGTGCCAGCAGCCGGGACAGTAACTATGGCTACACCTTC.

The chain recombines TRBV7-9 with TRBJ2-1, with D possibly TRBD2 on 6 matching bases. There are 14 residues in the CDR3. CDR1 SEHNR and CDR2 FQNEAQ come from the germline V gene (reference sequence). Between the trimmed V and J ends, which lost 7 bases and 0 bases, there was a span of 10 bases. This chain's CDR3 is CASTRESSYNEQFF. The CDR3 DNA sequence: TGTGCCAGCACTCGGGAGAGCTCCTACAATGAGCAGTTCTTC.

The genes are TRBV6-5 and TRBJ1-1, with 8 bases lining up with TRBD1. In germline, CDR1 is MNHEY, CDR2 SVGAGI. V lost 3 bases, J lost 0 bases, and 3 bases stayed unmatched. The CDR3 extends over 15 amino acids. The CDR3 region has the DNA TGTGCCAGCAGTTATGGGGACAGGATGAACACTGAAGCTTTCTTT. This codes for CASSYGDRMNTEAFF.

V is TRBV4-1 and J is TRBJ1-4; 12 nucleotides match TRBD1. V lost 1 base and J lost 8; bases outside the gene matches: 11. Germline V gene sequence: CDR1 MGHRA, CDR2 YSYEKL. The CDR3 totals 18 residues. The chain's CDR3 is CASSQVVVIGTGGEKLFF. CDR3 sequence (DNA): TGCGCCAGCAGCCAAGTTGTGGTGATCGGGACAGGGGGCGAAAAACTGTTTTTT.